This T cell receptor (beta chain) was captured in a study of T cell responses to AZD1222 COVID-19 vaccine. Study results and limitations: Increased Spike-specific TCR breadth and depth were observed after two AZD1222 doses.

Comment on this clone: Antigen unknown.

Repertoires were generated with immunoSEQ multiplex PCR, while TCRdb's copy carries only in-frame clones and drops some. The repertoire consists of about 140,000 clones, with 84% occurring once and the leading ten covering about 4%. The TCR was taken from an adult in good health. This specimen was peripheral blood, taken on day 0 of AZD1222 vaccination.

The CDR3, as DNA: TGCAGCGTTTCTTCGACAGGGAACACTGAAGCTTTCTTT. Protein sequence: CSVSSTGNTEAFF. The rearrangement uses TRBV29-1 and TRBJ1-1; D is perhaps TRBD1 (6 bases). CDR3 length: 13 residues. Trimming pared 5 bases from V and 1 base from J, leaving 11 bases between. Germline V gene data show CDR1 as SQVTM and CDR2 as ANQGSEA. The full variable domain, rest sourced from reference TRBV29-1 and TRBJ1-1, is SAVISQKPSRDICQRGTSLTIQCQVDSQVTMMFWYRQQPGQSLTLIATANQGSEATYESGFVIDKFPISRPNLTFSTLTVSNMSPEDSSIYLCSVSSTGNTEAFFGQGTRLTVV.